Below are 18 T cell receptor beta chains sequenced from a single sample in a study of blood T cell repertoires in COVID-19. Clones were read by immunoSEQ multiplex PCR, and TCRdb kept only the in-frame ones, dropping some. The sample carries approximately 150,000 clones, approximately 84% recorded once. The sequenced sample consisted of peripheral blood. These receptors came from a man in his 60s with acute or convalescent COVID-19.

The rearrangement uses TRBV19 and TRBJ1-4; 8 bases align to TRBD1. Germline loops: CDR1 LNHDA, CDR2 SQIVND (reference sequence). The CDR3 has 14 residues. Germline trimming cut 3 bases from V and 7 bases from J; bases unmatched to any gene: 4. The CDR3 region is CASSMTGESEKLFF. The CDR3 DNA is TGTGCCAGTAGTATGACAGGGGAAAGTGAAAAACTGTTTTTT.

The rearrangement joins TRBV6-5 to TRBJ2-2, with 7 bases aligning to TRBD1. Looked up from germline, CDR1 is MNHEY and CDR2 is SVGAGI. V shed 8 bases and J 4 bases; nucleotides not matched to a gene: 4. CDR3 size: 13 residues. The CDR3 bases are TGTGCCAGCTACAGGGGTGGCACCGGGGAGCTGTTTTTT. Translation gives CASYRGGTGELFF.

The V and J genes are TRBV29-1 and TRBJ2-5; TRBD2 aligns across 7 bases. The V gene's germline CDR1 is SQVTM and CDR2 ANQGSEA. The CDR3 is 11 residues long. The trim removed 6 bases at V and 5 bases at J, leaving 3 bases unmatched. The CDR3 DNA reads TGCAGCGTCTTGGGAGGGGAGACCCAGTACTTC. Amino acid sequence: CSVLGGETQYF.

The chain is built from TRBV19 and TRBJ2-2, with 12 bases matching TRBD2. Germline CDR1 is LNHDA and CDR2 is SQIVND (reference sequence). Trimming took 8 bases from V and 4 from J; bases not matched to a gene: 8. The CDR3 length is 16 residues. CDR3 DNA sequence: TGTGCCAGTGGGAGACTAGCGGGAGAGGTCACCGGGGAGCTGTTTTTT. Its protein product is CASGRLAGEVTGELFF.

The chain links TRBV7-8 to TRBJ2-1; 13 nucleotides line up with TRBD2. Germline assignment: CDR1 SGHVS and CDR2 FQNEAQ. The CDR3 covers 15 residues. J lost 8 bases, V lost 6 bases, and 7 bases had no gene match. CDR3 DNA: TGTGCCAGCAGTACCGGGACTAGCGGGACTTATGAGCAGTTCTTC. The encoded protein is CASSTGTSGTYEQFF.

The J gene is TRBJ2-7, the V gene TRBV14; 12 bases fit TRBD2. The CDR3 contains 19 residues. In germline, CDR1 is SGHDN, CDR2 FVKESK. V trimming: 4 bases; J trimming: 1 base; junction bases outside the gene matches: 14. The CDR3 sequence is CASSLRTSGDPLTSYEQYF. The CDR3, as DNA: TGTGCCAGCAGCCTTCGGACTAGCGGGGACCCCCTCACTTCCTACGAGCAGTACTTC.

This chain connects TRBV6-5 to TRBJ2-7, with TRBD1 matching 8 bases. V shed 5 bases, J shed 7 bases, and the junction held 10 bases outside the gene matches. CDR3 length: 14 amino acids. The V gene's germline CDR1 is MNHEY and CDR2 SVGAGI. The CDR3 DNA sequence: TGTGCCAGCAGTCTCCCCGGGACAGGTCGTGAGCAGTACTTC. As protein: CASSLPGTGREQYF.

The chain combines TRBV3-1 (or the pseudogene TRBV3-2) with TRBJ2-1; D is possibly TRBD2 (5 bases). This CDR3 is 13 amino acids long. The ends were cut back, 1 base at V and 11 bases at J, with 12 bases in the middle. The germline V gene has CDR1 LGHDT and CDR2 YNNKEL (reference sequence). The CDR3 bases are TGTGCCAGCAGCCAAGGAGAGCTCGGGAAGCAGTTCTTC. Translated: CASSQGELGKQFF.

The chain has TRBV19 and TRBJ2-1; 10 bases are shared with TRBD2. Germline V lookup: CDR1 LNHDA, CDR2 SQIVND (reference sequence). V lost 4 bases and J lost 8; bases outside the gene matches: 5. There are 14 residues in the CDR3. CDR3 region: CASSKRGGSDEQFF. CDR3 in DNA: TGTGCCAGTAGTAAGCGGGGGGGCAGCGATGAGCAGTTCTTC.

J is TRBJ2-1 and V is TRBV20-1; D perhaps matches TRBD1 (6 bases). The CDR3 is 11 amino acids. Germline CDR1 reads DFQATT; CDR2 reads SNEGSKA (reference sequence). Trimming shortened V by 1 base and J by 10 bases, and 8 bases separated the two germline ends. The DNA for the CDR3 is TGCAGTGCTAGAGTAGACAGGGAGCAGTTCTTC. Translating gives CSARVDREQFF.

The chain combines TRBV7-8 with TRBJ1-1, with 7 bases identical to TRBD1. After removal of 1 base from V and 5 bases from J, the junction contained 1 base not matched to a gene. CDR1 is SGHVS and CDR2 is FQNEAQ in the germline V gene. The CDR3 consists of 13 residues. As DNA, the CDR3 is TGTGCCAGCAGCTTAGTCAGGGGGACTGAAGCTTTCTTT. Its translation: CASSLVRGTEAFF.

The chain joins TRBV5-4 to TRBJ1-2; 9 positions match TRBD1. CDR1 SGHNT and CDR2 YYREEE come from the germline V gene (reference sequence). J gave up 4 bases and V 5 bases, and 15 bases lay outside the gene matches. This CDR3 has 17 amino acids. CDR3 in DNA: TGTGCCAGCAGTTCAGGGCTGACCCCGGGACAGGGCTATGGCTACACCTTC. It encodes CASSSGLTPGQGYGYTF.

A few counts support this clone. The chain is built from TRBV6-2 or TRBV6-3 and TRBJ1-2; 9 positions agree with TRBD1. This CDR3 is built from 14 residues. V was clipped by 2 bases and J by 8 bases; unmatched bases: 6. From germline, CDR1 is MNHEY and CDR2 SVGEGT. Written as DNA, the CDR3 is TGTGCCAGCAGTTACCCGGGGACAGGGAGAGGCTACACCTTC. Translating gives CASSYPGTGRGYTF.

The chain couples TRBV19 to TRBJ2-5; 11 bases are a match to TRBD2. Germline values: CDR1 LNHDA, CDR2 SQIVND (reference sequence). The CDR3 sequence is 17 residues long. V shed 0 bases and J 10 bases; nucleotides not matched to a gene: 13. The CDR3 protein is CASSIEWASGRSKYQYF. The DNA of the CDR3 is TGTGCCAGTAGTATAGAATGGGCTAGCGGGAGGTCCAAGTACCAGTACTTC.

The chain has TRBV5-1 and TRBJ2-5; 7 nucleotides agree with TRBD2. V lost 6 bases to trimming and J lost 5 bases; unmatched junction nucleotides: 7. Germline loops: CDR1 SGHRS, CDR2 YFSETQ. The CDR3 has 13 residues. The CDR3 DNA sequence: TGCGCCAGCACCCGGGGGGTTTCCGAGACCCAGTACTTC. The encoded protein is CASTRGVSETQYF.

This clone has only a few counts. The chain recombines TRBV6-5 with TRBJ1-1; perhaps TRBD1 as D (6 bases). The CDR3 spans 13 residues. Germline V gene sequence: CDR1 MNHEY, CDR2 SVGAGI. The ends were cut back, 6 bases at V and 5 bases at J, with 13 bases in the middle. The CDR3 spells CASRGTRGTEAFF. CDR3 bases: TGTGCCAGCAGAGGCACAAGGGGGACTGAAGCTTTCTTT.

The V call is TRBV5-1, the J call TRBJ2-7; D call uncertain. The CDR3 is 14 residues long. Trimming cost V 6 bases and J 5 bases, with 18 bases left between them. Per the germline V gene, CDR1 is SGHRS and CDR2 is YFSETQ. CDR3 sequence: CASTPGTASDEQYF. CDR3 sequence (DNA): TGCGCCAGCACCCCAGGCACAGCTTCGGACGAGCAGTACTTC.

This chain joins TRBV10-3 and TRBJ1-1; D is perhaps TRBD1 (6 bases). Germline CDR1 ENHRY, CDR2 SYGVKD. With 0 bases removed from V and 5 bases from J, the gap between germline ends came to 16 bases. The CDR3 totals 16 residues. The CDR3, as DNA: TGTGCCATCAGTGAGTCGATGGCGGGGGCGGTTACTGAAGCTTTCTTT. Protein: CAISESMAGAVTEAFF.